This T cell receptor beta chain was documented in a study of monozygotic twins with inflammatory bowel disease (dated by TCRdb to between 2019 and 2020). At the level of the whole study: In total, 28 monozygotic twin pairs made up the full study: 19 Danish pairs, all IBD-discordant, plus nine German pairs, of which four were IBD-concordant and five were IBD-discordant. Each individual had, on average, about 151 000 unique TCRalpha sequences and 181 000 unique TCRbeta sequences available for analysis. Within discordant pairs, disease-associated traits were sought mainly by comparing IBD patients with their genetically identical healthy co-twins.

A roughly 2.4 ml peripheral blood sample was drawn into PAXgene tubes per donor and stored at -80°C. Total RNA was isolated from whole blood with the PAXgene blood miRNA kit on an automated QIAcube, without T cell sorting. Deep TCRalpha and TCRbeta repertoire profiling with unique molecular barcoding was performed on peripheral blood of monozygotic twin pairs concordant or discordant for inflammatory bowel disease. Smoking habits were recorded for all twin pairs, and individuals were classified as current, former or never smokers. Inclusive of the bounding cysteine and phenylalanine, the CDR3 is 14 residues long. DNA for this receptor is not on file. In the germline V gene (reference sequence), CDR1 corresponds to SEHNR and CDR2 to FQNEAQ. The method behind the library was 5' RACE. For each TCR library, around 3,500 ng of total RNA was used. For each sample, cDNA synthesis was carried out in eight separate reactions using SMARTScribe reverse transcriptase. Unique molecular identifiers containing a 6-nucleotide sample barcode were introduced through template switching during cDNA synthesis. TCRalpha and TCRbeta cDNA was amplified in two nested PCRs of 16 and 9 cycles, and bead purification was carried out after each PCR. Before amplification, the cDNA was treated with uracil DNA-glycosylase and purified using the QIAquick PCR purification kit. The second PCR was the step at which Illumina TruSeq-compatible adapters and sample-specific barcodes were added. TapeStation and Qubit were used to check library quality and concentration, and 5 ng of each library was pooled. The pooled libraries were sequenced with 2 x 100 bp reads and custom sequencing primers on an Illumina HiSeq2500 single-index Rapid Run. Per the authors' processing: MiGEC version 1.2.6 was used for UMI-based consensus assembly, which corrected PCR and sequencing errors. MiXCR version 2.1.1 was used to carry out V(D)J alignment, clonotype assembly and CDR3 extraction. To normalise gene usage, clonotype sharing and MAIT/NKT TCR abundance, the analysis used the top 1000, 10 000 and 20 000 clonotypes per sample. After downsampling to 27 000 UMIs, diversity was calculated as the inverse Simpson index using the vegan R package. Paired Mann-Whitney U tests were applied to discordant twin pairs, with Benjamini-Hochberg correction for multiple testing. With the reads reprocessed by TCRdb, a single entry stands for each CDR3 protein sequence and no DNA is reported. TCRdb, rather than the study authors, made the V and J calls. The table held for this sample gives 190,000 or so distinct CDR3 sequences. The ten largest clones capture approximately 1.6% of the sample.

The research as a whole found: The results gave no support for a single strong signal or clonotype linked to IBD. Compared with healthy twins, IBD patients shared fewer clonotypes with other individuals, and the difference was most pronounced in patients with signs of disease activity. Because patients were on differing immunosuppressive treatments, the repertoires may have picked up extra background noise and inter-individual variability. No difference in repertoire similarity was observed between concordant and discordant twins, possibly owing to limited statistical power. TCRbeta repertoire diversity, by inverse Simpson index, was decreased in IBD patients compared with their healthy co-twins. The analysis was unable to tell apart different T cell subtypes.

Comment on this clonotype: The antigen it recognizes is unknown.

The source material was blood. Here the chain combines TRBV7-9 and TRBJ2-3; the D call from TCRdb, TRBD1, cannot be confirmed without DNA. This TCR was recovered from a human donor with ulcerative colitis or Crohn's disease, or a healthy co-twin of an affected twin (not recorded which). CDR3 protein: CASSWGQGADTQYF.